Presented here are 18 T cell receptor beta chains from one specimen sequenced in a study of blood T cell repertoires in COVID-19. Assay used: immunoSEQ multiplex PCR; TCRdb lists only in-frame clones, some missing. Counted here are about 20,000 clones, about 90% occurring once; the ten biggest clones make up 4%. Sequenced: peripheral blood. The receptor source for this set is a human donor in a cohort sampled during active COVID-19.

The rearrangement joins TRBV18 to TRBJ2-7, with 7 bases aligning to TRBD1. In germline, CDR1 is KGHSH, CDR2 LQKENI. This CDR3 is 16 amino acids long. J was trimmed by 4 bases and V by 4 bases; bases with no gene match: 13. CDR3 sequence reads: CASSLRAGDSNYEQYF. CDR3 coding DNA: TGTGCCAGCTCACTGAGGGCAGGGGACAGTAATTACGAGCAGTACTTC.

The chain carries TRBV9 and TRBJ2-5; 9 bases fit TRBD2. Germline values: CDR1 SGDLS, CDR2 YYNGEE. The V segment lost 1 base and the J segment 7 bases; nucleotides outside the gene matches: 11. The CDR3 length is 16 residues. The CDR3 DNA reads as TGTGCCAGCAGCGTATCTAAAATAGCGGGAGTAGGGACCCAGTACTTC. Translated, it gives CASSVSKIAGVGTQYF.

The CDR3 here is CASSSGGPSNYGYTF. The CDR3 bases are TGTGCCAGCAGCTCAGGGGGCCCCTCTAACTATGGCTACACCTTC. The V gene is TRBV11-3, the J gene TRBJ1-2; 8 bases are shared with TRBD1. V lost 4 bases to trimming and J lost 0 bases; unmatched junction nucleotides: 4. Germline V gene lookup returns CDR1 SGHNT and CDR2 YENEEA. This CDR3 contains 15 residues. Combining the CDR3 with reference TRBV11-3 and TRBJ1-2 gives the whole variable domain EAGVVQSPRYKIIEKKQPVAFWCNPISGHNTLYWYLQNLGQGPELLIRYENEEAVDDSQLPKDRFSAERLKGVDSTLKIQPAELGDSAVYLCASSSGGPSNYGYTFGSGTRLTVV.

The chain couples TRBV29-1 to TRBJ2-3; a possible D gene is TRBD2 (5 bases). Per germline, CDR1 SQVTM and CDR2 ANQGSEA. This CDR3 comprises 14 residues. Trimming pared 7 bases from V and 4 bases from J, leaving 18 bases between. CDR3 sequence (DNA): TGCAGCGGGCGGACCTCCCAGAGGGCAGATACGCAGTATTTT. It encodes CSGRTSQRADTQYF.

The V and J genes are TRBV4-3 and TRBJ2-1; D is perhaps TRBD2 (6 bases). The germline V and J ends were trimmed by 1 base and 5 bases, with 9 bases remaining between them. This CDR3 spans 14 amino acids. Per the germline V gene, CDR1 is LGHNA and CDR2 is YSLEER. CDR3 protein: CASSQGTIDNEQFF. The CDR3 region has the DNA TGCGCCAGCAGCCAAGGGACTATCGACAATGAGCAGTTCTTC.

This clone was counted once. V and J are TRBV28 and TRBJ1-2; TRBD1 matches 7 bases. The CDR3 is made up of 17 amino acids. Germline V gene data show CDR1 as MDHEN and CDR2 as SYDVKM. The V gene end was trimmed by 5 bases and the J gene end by 6 bases; junction bases not matched to a gene: 18. The CDR3 region is CASSPLSLQGLGDGYTF. CDR3 bases: TGTGCCAGCAGTCCACTCTCCCTACAGGGGCTGGGAGATGGCTACACCTTC.

The chain uses TRBV18 and TRBJ1-3; D is uncertain. There are 16 residues in the CDR3. V was cut by 2 bases and J by 3 bases, with 14 bases left in between. Germline V lookup: CDR1 KGHSH, CDR2 LQKENI. This CDR3 reads CASSPGGLEGGNTIYF. The CDR3 DNA reads TGTGCCAGCTCACCAGGAGGCCTCGAGGGTGGAAACACCATATATTTT. The full variable domain, with the rest looked up from reference TRBV18 and TRBJ1-3, is NAGVMQNPRHLVRRRGQEARLRCSPMKGHSHVYWYRQLPEEGLKFMVYLQKENIIDESGMPKERFSAEFPKEGPSILRIQQVVRGDSAAYFCASSPGGLEGGNTIYFGEGSWLTVV.

The rearrangement joins TRBV19 to TRBJ2-5, with a tentative D call TRBD2 (6 bases). There are 15 residues in the CDR3. V was cut by 3 bases and J by 4 bases, with 15 bases left in between. Germline V CDR1 and CDR2: LNHDA, SQIVND (reference sequence). The CDR3 sequence: CASSIMTRAGETQYF. CDR3 DNA: TGTGCCAGTAGTATTATGACTAGAGCGGGAGAGACCCAGTACTTC.

V and J are TRBV7-2 and TRBJ1-1, with 9 bases that match TRBD1. The junction had 2 bases not matched to a gene; V was cut back by 5 bases and J by 1 base. Germline V gene data show CDR1 as SGHTA and CDR2 as FQGNSA. This CDR3 is 14 amino acids long. The DNA for the CDR3 is TGTGCCAGCAGCCTGGGACAGGGGAACACTGAAGCTTTCTTT. Protein product: CASSLGQGNTEAFF.

This rearrangement joins TRBV5-4 to TRBJ1-1, with D hard to call. Trimming removed 4 bases at V and 0 bases at J, with 10 bases between. CDR3 size: 14 residues. Looked up from germline, CDR1 is SGHNT and CDR2 is YYREEE (reference sequence). In DNA, the CDR3 is TGTGCCAGCAGCCCAGAGGTCATGAACACTGAAGCTTTCTTT. As protein: CASSPEVMNTEAFF.

The J gene is TRBJ2-3, the V gene TRBV9, with 9 bases that match TRBD2. V shed 1 base and J 5 bases; nucleotides not matched to a gene: 8. Germline loops: CDR1 SGDLS, CDR2 YYNGEE. The CDR3 sequence is 16 residues long. The CDR3 DNA sequence: TGTGCCAGCAGCGTAAGGCGGGAGGGCGAACAAGATACGCAGTATTTT. This gives the protein CASSVRREGEQDTQYF.

The chain carries TRBV14 and TRBJ2-5, with D possibly TRBD2 on 5 matching bases. Trimming left V 0 bases short and J 5 bases short, with 13 bases between. The CDR3 loop spans 15 amino acids. Per the germline V gene, CDR1 is SGHDN and CDR2 is FVKESK. CDR3 region: CASSQDGGLGETQYF. CDR3 coding DNA: TGTGCCAGCAGCCAAGATGGAGGTCTTGGTGAGACCCAGTACTTC.

This chain uses TRBV27 with TRBJ1-2, with TRBD1 matching over 8 bases. After removal of 8 bases from V and 3 bases from J, the junction contained 8 bases not matched to a gene. Germline-derived CDR1 and CDR2 are MNHEY and SMNVEV (reference sequence). This CDR3 comprises 14 residues. The CDR3 region is CASHAPGQDYGYTF. The CDR3 coding sequence is TGTGCCAGCCACGCACCGGGACAGGACTATGGCTACACCTTC.

This chain connects TRBV3-1 (or the pseudogene TRBV3-2) to TRBJ2-2; possible D gene TRBD2, 6 bases. The CDR3 spans 17 residues. Trimming removed 0 bases from V and 5 bases from J, with 16 bases in between. Per germline, CDR1 LGHDT and CDR2 YNNKEL (reference sequence). CDR3 in amino acids: CASSQDAGSGRTGELFF. As DNA, the CDR3 is TGTGCCAGCAGCCAAGATGCCGGGAGCGGGCGGACCGGGGAGCTGTTTTTT.

This chain links TRBV28 with TRBJ1-1; possibly TRBD1 for D (6 bases). Trimming took off 3 bases at V and 8 bases at J, with 13 bases between the two ends. From germline, CDR1 is MDHEN and CDR2 SYDVKM. The CDR3 covers 13 residues. The CDR3 region has the DNA TGTGCCAGCAGTTTCCGGACAGTGGAGGAAGCTTTCTTT. It codes for CASSFRTVEEAFF.

This chain links TRBV4-1 with TRBJ2-4; TRBD1 might be the D (6 bases). V shed 8 bases and J shed 4 bases, with 15 bases lying between them. CDR1 is MGHRA and CDR2 is YSYEKL in the germline V gene. The CDR3 is made up of 14 amino acids. CDR3 amino acids: CASDRNSEKNIQYF. The CDR3 DNA is TGCGCCAGCGACAGGAACTCGGAAAAAAACATTCAGTACTTC.

The gene calls are TRBV10-1 and TRBJ2-3; 8 nucleotides line up with TRBD1. CDR3 size: 15 residues. Trimming at V came to 3 bases and at J to 3 bases, leaving 5 bases not matched to a gene. CDR1 is WNHNN and CDR2 is SYGVQD in the germline V gene (reference sequence). DNA for the CDR3: TGCGCCAGCAGTGATACCGGACAGGGTACAGATACGCAGTATTTT. Translating gives CASSDTGQGTDTQYF.

The J gene is TRBJ2-5, the V gene TRBV15, with TRBD1 matching over 9 bases. The germline CDR1 and CDR2 sequences are LNHNV and YYDKDF (reference sequence). The CDR3 is 15 residues long. The V gene end was trimmed by 3 bases and the J gene end by 4 bases; junction bases not matched to a gene: 6. The CDR3 is CATSRGPGQGETQYF. CDR3 bases: TGTGCCACCAGCAGGGGTCCGGGACAGGGAGAGACCCAGTACTTC.